What follows are 12 T cell receptor beta chains derived from one specimen sequenced in a study of resident and recirculating memory T cells in vitiligo. Repertoires were generated with immunoSEQ multiplex PCR, while TCRdb's copy carries only in-frame clones and drops some. Of 60,000 to 80,000 clones listed, just over 90% are singletons. Sequencing was performed on blood. These receptors were obtained from a male donor with vitiligo.

This clone counts as medium-sized. This rearrangement joins TRBV10-3 to TRBJ2-2; a weak D match, TRBD1 (5 bases). CDR3 length: 14 amino acids. Germline values: CDR1 ENHRY, CDR2 SYGVKD. V gave up 5 bases and J gave up 6 bases, with 13 bases separating them. In DNA, the CDR3 is TGTGCCATCAGTCCTCCCGAAGGGGCCGGGGAGCTGTTTTTT. This gives the protein CAISPPEGAGELFF.

The chain couples TRBV7-8 to TRBJ1-1, with D uncertain. The CDR3 consists of 13 residues. The V and J ends lost 1 base and 1 base respectively, with 4 bases between them. From germline, CDR1 is SGHVS and CDR2 FQNEAQ. CDR3 coding DNA: TGTGCCAGCAGCTTAGATCGGAACACTGAAGCTTTCTTT. Translating it yields CASSLDRNTEAFF.

This sequence joins TRBV27 and TRBJ1-2; D call uncertain. The CDR3 loop spans 12 amino acids. Germline lookup yields CDR1 MNHEY and CDR2 SMNVEV (reference sequence). Deletions cut 3 bases from V and 4 bases from J, with 6 bases between. The DNA of the CDR3 is TGTGCCAGCAGTTTTGCGGGCTATGGCTACACCTTC. Translating gives CASSFAGYGYTF.

The chain carries TRBV29-1 and TRBJ2-3; D gene unclear. This CDR3 contains 14 residues. In germline, CDR1 is SQVTM, CDR2 ANQGSEA. V was clipped by 7 bases and J by 1 base, with 15 bases between them. DNA for the CDR3: TGCAGCGCCTCCCCCCTCCGGGGCACAGATACGCAGTATTTT. The encoded protein is CSASPLRGTDTQYF.

This clone has only one observation. The chain couples TRBV28 to TRBJ2-3; D is uncertain. Germline lookup yields CDR1 MDHEN and CDR2 SYDVKM. Trimming left V 5 bases short and J 2 bases short, with 11 bases between. The CDR3 extends over 14 amino acids. The DNA for the CDR3 is TGTGCCAGCAGTCCAGCGTCCGTCACAGATACGCAGTATTTT. Amino acid sequence: CASSPASVTDTQYF.

This chain connects TRBV27 to TRBJ1-5, with D perhaps matching TRBD1 (5 bases). Trimming cost V 5 bases and J 0 bases, with 8 bases left between them. CDR1 and CDR2 from the germline V gene are MNHEY and SMNVEV (reference sequence). The CDR3 covers 14 residues. In DNA, the CDR3 is TGTGCCAGCAGTGAAGGGGATAGCAATCAGCCCCAGCATTTT. Protein: CASSEGDSNQPQHF.

The chain is built from TRBV6-4 and TRBJ2-1, with TRBD1 as a possible D gene (5 bases). This CDR3 is 15 amino acids long. Trimming left V 7 bases short and J 0 bases short, with 13 bases between. The germline V gene has CDR1 MRHNA and CDR2 SNTAGT. The CDR3 loop reads CASTPDSSSYNEQFF. The CDR3 DNA reads as TGTGCCAGCACTCCCGACAGTAGCTCCTACAATGAGCAGTTCTTC.

This clone has a single count. CDR3 protein: CASSQERGSSYNEQFF. The CDR3 DNA reads as TGCGCCAGCAGCCAAGAACGGGGGAGCTCCTACAATGAGCAGTTCTTC. This chain connects TRBV4-3 to TRBJ2-1, with a possible D match to TRBD2 (6 bases). This CDR3 has 16 residues. Germline-derived CDR1 and CDR2 are LGHNA and YSLEER. Trimming left V 0 bases short and J 0 bases short, with 9 bases between.

For this clone: The junction shows a germline mismatch at one end, possibly a read error. The genes are TRBV20-1 and TRBJ2-3; D is undetermined. Germline CDR1 DFQATT, CDR2 SNEGSKA (reference sequence). The CDR3 totals 11 residues. The CDR3 here is CSAGDVDTQYF. In DNA, the CDR3 is TGCAGTGCTGGAGACGTTGATACGCAGTATTTT.

The chain uses TRBV18 and TRBJ2-2; 7 bases map to TRBD1. Germline V CDR1 and CDR2: KGHSH, LQKENI. With V trimmed by 4 bases and J by 6 bases, 2 bases remained unmatched. This CDR3 region has 13 residues. CDR3 loop: CASSLGTAGELFF. Written as DNA, the CDR3 is TGTGCCAGCTCACTAGGGACAGCCGGGGAGCTGTTTTTT.

The chain is built from TRBV11-2 and TRBJ2-7; 10 bases map to TRBD1. CDR1 and CDR2 from the germline V gene are SGHAT and FQNNGV. The CDR3 is made up of 16 amino acids. Trimming at V came to 0 bases and at J to 5 bases, leaving 7 bases not matched to a gene. The DNA of the CDR3 is TGTGCCAGCAGCTTAGATACCGGGACAGGGGTCGACGAGCAGTACTTC. Its protein is CASSLDTGTGVDEQYF. The full variable domain, in which reference TRBV11-2 and TRBJ2-7 provide the parts outside the CDR3, is EAGVAQSPRYKIIEKRQSVAFWCNPISGHATLYWYQQILGQGPKLLIQFQNNGVVDDSQLPKDRFSAERLKGVDSTLKIQPAKLEDSAVYLCASSLDTGTGVDEQYFGPGTRLTVT.

The chain employs TRBV2 and TRBJ2-5; 9 bases agree with TRBD2. Germline V CDR1 and CDR2: SNHLY, FYNNEI. This CDR3 comprises 15 residues. V trimming: 5 bases; J trimming: 4 bases; junction bases outside the gene matches: 8. In DNA form, the CDR3 reads TGTGCCAGCAGTCCCCGCCTAGCGGGGTTAGAGACCCAGTACTTC. Translating it yields CASSPRLAGLETQYF.